The present T cell receptor beta chain was sequenced within a study of control samples from healthy donors and cancer patients. Clones were sequenced by immunoSEQ multiplex PCR, and TCRdb holds only the in-frame ones, with some missing. The sample holds roughly 21,000 clones, roughly 80% seen once. Per the germline V gene, CDR1 is SGHTA and CDR2 is FQGNSA. V shed 1 base and J 1 base; nucleotides not matched to a gene: 7. The length of the CDR3 is 18 residues. The TCR sequence derives from a man between 60 and 70 years old with colorectal cancer. Source material: PBMCs. The chain combines TRBV7-2 with TRBJ2-5; 12 bases line up with TRBD2. The CDR3 DNA follows: TGTGCCAGCAGCTTAGGCCGCACTAGCGGGGGGCCCCAAGAGACCCAGTACTTC. Translation gives CASSLGRTSGGPQETQYF.